The table lists the clone carrying this TCR beta chain with a count of one. Its antigen is as yet unknown. This record comes from a study of OX40 agonist ivuxolimab in advanced cancers. Study-level information: With ivuxolimab, an agonistic anti-OX40 (CD134) antibody, patients were treated. Age averaged 60 years (range roughly 20 to 90), and 82.7% were male. Patients achieving partial responses numbered three: one hepatocellular carcinoma case and two cutaneous melanoma cases.

The CDR3 runs to 13 residues. The V end was cut by 3 bases, the J end by 5 bases, with 11 bases between. Germline CDR1 and CDR2: SGHTS and YDEGEE. Some clones are missing from TCRdb's copy, which holds only in-frame ones; the method was immunoSEQ multiplex PCR. The data show around 30,000 clones, just under 80% seen once. Study observations and caveats: It was also the case that some nonresponders had low normalized T-cell clonal expansion.

Sample: CD4+ or CD8+ T cells sorted from blood, taken in a trial of the OX40 agonist ivuxolimab. This chain links TRBV5-8 with TRBJ2-5; no clear D. The receptor's source is an adult with an advanced solid tumor such as melanoma, head and neck, liver or kidney cancer. The CDR3 DNA reads TGTGCCAGCAGCTCCGGCAGCTGGGAGACCCAGTACTTC. Translation: CASSSGSWETQYF.